This record covers a single TCR beta chain. This specimen belongs to a study of blood T cell repertoires in COVID-19. Study as a whole: The origin of the acute and convalescent COVID-19 samples was the United States, Italy and Spain. PBMCs, B-cell-depleted T cells, or T cells were the source of the cDNA or gDNA that made up the material.

V lost 5 bases and J lost 7, with 15 bases in between. The germline V gene has CDR1 SGHVS and CDR2 FNYEAQ. This CDR3 is built from 15 residues. Original methodology: Quantification of nucleated cells was approximated via reference gene primer amplification. Profiling relied on immunoSEQ multiplex PCR, and the TCRdb table lists in-frame clones only, not all of them. The V and J calls and clone size were taken over from that table, and D and trimming were inferred from the DNA. This table holds more than 300,000 clones, about 82% found once. The V and J genes are TRBV7-6 and TRBJ1-6, with D tentatively TRBD1 (6 bases). Sequencing input: peripheral blood. The TCR was taken from a woman aged 45-60 years with acute or convalescent COVID-19. The CDR3 DNA follows: TGTGCCAGCAGCCCACTTGGGGGCACAAATTCACCCCTCCACTTT. It yields the protein CASSPLGGTNSPLHF.